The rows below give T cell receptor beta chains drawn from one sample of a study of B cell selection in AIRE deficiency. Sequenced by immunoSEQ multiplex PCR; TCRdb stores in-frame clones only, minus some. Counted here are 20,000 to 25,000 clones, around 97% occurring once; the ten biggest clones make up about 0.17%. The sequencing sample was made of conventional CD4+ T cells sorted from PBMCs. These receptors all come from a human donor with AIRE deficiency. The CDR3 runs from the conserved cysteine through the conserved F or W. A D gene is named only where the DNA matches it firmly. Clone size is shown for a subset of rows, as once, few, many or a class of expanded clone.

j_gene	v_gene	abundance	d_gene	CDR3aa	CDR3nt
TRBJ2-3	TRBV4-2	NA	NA	CASSQESLPAILASADTQYF	TGTGCCAGCAGCCAAGAGTCTCTCCCAGCGATACTAGCAAGCGCAGATACGCAGTATTTT
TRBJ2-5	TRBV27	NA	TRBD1	CASSLYRTGVSETQYF	TGTGCCAGCAGTTTGTACAGGACAGGGGTGTCAGAGACCCAGTACTTC
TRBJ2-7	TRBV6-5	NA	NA	CASRGTQAPYEQYF	TGTGCCAGCAGGGGGACTCAGGCCCCCTACGAGCAGTACTTC
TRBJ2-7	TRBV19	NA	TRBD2	CASSIDGRAYEQYF	TGTGCCAGTAGTATAGATGGGAGGGCCTACGAGCAGTACTTC
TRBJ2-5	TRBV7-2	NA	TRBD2	CASSLGLPQGGAQYF	TGTGCCAGCAGCTTAGGCCTGCCCCAGGGAGGGGCCCAGTACTTC
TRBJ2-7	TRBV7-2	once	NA	CASSSQGDGEQYF	TGTGCCAGCAGTTCACAGGGTGACGGCGAGCAGTACTTC
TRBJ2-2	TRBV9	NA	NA	CASSVLSSRNTGELFF	TGTGCCAGCAGCGTATTAAGCAGTAGGAACACCGGGGAGCTGTTTTTT
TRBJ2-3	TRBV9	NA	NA	CASSVGRDPQSFTDTQYF	TGTGCCAGCAGCGTAGGAAGGGACCCACAATCTTTTACAGATACGCAGTATTTT
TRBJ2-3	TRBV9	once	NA	CASSSRAGADTQYF	TGTGCCAGCAGCTCGAGAGCCGGGGCAGATACGCAGTATTTT
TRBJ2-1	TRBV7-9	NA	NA	CASSFGEPSYNEQFF	TGTGCCAGCAGCTTTGGCGAACCCTCCTACAATGAGCAGTTCTTC
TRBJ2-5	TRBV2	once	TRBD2	CASIASGKETQYF	TGTGCCAGCATCGCTAGCGGGAAAGAGACCCAGTACTTC
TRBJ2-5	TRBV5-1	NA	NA	CASGPSSWETQYF	TGCGCCAGCGGTCCTAGCTCGTGGGAGACCCAGTACTTC
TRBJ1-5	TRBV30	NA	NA	CAWSSRVNQPQHF	TGTGCCTGGAGTAGCAGGGTCAATCAGCCCCAGCATTTT
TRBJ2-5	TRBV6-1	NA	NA	CASSESTGLVDTQYF	TGTGCCAGCAGTGAAAGCACGGGATTGGTTGACACCCAGTACTTC
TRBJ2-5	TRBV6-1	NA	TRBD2	CASLDWLTSGRTQYF	TGTGCCAGCCTAGATTGGTTGACTAGCGGGAGGACCCAGTACTTC
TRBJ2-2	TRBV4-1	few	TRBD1	CASSYQGAANTGELFF	TGCGCCAGCAGCTACCAGGGGGCTGCGAACACCGGGGAGCTGTTTTTT
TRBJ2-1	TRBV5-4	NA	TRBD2	CASSLAGTSGMYEQFF	TGTGCCAGCAGCTTAGCCGGGACTAGCGGGATGTATGAGCAGTTCTTC
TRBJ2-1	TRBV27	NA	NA	CASSLVGWTYNEQFF	TGTGCCAGCAGTTTGGTAGGGTGGACCTACAATGAGCAGTTCTTC
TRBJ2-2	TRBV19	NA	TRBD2	CASSPRAGGTGELFF	TGTGCCAGTAGTCCCCGAGCGGGAGGAACCGGGGAGCTGTTTTTT
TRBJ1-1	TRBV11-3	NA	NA	CASSFWAGGANTEAFF	TGTGCCAGCAGCTTTTGGGCTGGAGGGGCGAACACTGAAGCTTTCTTT
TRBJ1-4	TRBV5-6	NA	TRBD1	CASSSSGTGYEKLFF	TGTGCCAGCAGCTCTTCCGGGACAGGGTATGAAAAACTGTTTTTT
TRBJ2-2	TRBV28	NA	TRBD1	CASTTGETGELFF	TGTGCCAGTACCACAGGGGAGACCGGGGAGCTGTTTTTT
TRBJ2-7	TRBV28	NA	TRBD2	CASSPSGRVFYEQYF	TGTGCCAGCAGCCCTAGCGGGAGGGTTTTCTACGAGCAGTACTTC
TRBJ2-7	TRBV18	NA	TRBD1	CASSRSTGVYYEQYF	TGTGCCAGCTCACGATCGACAGGGGTCTACTACGAGCAGTACTTC
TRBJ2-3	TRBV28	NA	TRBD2	CASTPGLAGPTGNTQYF	TGTGCCAGCACGCCGGGACTAGCGGGGCCAACTGGGAATACGCAGTATTTT
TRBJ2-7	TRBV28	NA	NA	CASSLSLRAYEQYF	TGTGCCAGCAGTTTATCTCTTCGGGCGTACGAGCAGTACTTC
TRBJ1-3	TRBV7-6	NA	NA	CASSASRGSGNTIYF	TGTGCCAGCAGCGCAAGTAGGGGTTCTGGAAACACCATATATTTT
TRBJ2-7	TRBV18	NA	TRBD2	CASSQIPSGSSYEQYF	TGTGCCAGCTCACAAATTCCTAGCGGGAGCTCCTACGAGCAGTACTTC
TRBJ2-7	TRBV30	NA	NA	CAWTRGRASYEQYF	TGTGCCTGGACGAGGGGTCGCGCCTCCTACGAGCAGTACTTC
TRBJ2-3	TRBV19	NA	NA	CASSIRREYPDTQYF	TGTGCCAGTAGTATCCGACGGGAGTACCCAGATACGCAGTATTTT
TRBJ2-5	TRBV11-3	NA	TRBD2	CASSLVGLAGETQYF	TGTGCCAGCAGCTTAGTAGGCCTAGCGGGAGAGACCCAGTACTTC
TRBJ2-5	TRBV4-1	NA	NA	CASSLAVQETQYF	TGCGCCAGCAGCCTGGCGGTGCAAGAGACCCAGTACTTC
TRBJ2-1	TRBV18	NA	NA	CASSRGGSSYNEQFF	TGTGCCAGCTCACGGGGCGGATCCTCCTACAATGAGCAGTTCTTC
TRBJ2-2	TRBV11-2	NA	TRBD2	CASSSPGGTGELFF	TGTGCCAGCAGCTCCCCGGGGGGCACCGGGGAGCTGTTTTTT
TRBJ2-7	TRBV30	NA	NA	CAWDKTPLIYEQYF	TGTGCCTGGGATAAGACACCACTCATCTACGAGCAGTACTTC
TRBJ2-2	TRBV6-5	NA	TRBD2	CASSPAGGFGELFF	TGTGCCAGCTCGCCAGCGGGAGGATTCGGGGAGCTGTTTTTT
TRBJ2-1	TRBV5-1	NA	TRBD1	CASSRQGDRSYNEQFF	TGCGCCAGCAGCCGGCAGGGGGACCGTTCCTACAATGAGCAGTTCTTC
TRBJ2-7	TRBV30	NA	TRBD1	CAWGTGGGRYLRGEQYF	TGTGCCTGGGGGACAGGGGGCGGGAGGTATCTACGGGGCGAGCAGTACTTC
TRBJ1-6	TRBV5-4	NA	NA	CASSLDLLASPLHF	TGTGCCAGCAGCTTGGATCTGTTAGCCTCACCCCTCCACTTT
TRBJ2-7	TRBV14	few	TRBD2	CASSRFERDYEQYF	TGTGCCAGCAGCAGATTTGAGCGGGACTACGAGCAGTACTTC